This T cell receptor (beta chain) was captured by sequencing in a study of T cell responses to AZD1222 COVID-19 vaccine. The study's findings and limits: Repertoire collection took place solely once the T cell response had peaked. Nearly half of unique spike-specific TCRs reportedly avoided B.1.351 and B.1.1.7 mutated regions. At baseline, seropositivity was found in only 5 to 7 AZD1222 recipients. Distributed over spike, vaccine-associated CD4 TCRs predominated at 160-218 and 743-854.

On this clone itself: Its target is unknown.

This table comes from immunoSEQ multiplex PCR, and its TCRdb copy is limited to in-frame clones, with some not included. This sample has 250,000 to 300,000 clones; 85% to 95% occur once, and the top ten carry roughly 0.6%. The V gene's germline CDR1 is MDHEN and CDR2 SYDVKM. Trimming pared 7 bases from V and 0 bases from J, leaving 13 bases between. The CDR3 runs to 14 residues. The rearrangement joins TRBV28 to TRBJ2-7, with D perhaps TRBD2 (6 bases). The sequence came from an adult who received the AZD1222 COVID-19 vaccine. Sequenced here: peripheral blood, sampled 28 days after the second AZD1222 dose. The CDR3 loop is CASKWGLSSYEQYF. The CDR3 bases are TGTGCCAGCAAATGGGGACTGAGCTCCTACGAGCAGTACTTC.